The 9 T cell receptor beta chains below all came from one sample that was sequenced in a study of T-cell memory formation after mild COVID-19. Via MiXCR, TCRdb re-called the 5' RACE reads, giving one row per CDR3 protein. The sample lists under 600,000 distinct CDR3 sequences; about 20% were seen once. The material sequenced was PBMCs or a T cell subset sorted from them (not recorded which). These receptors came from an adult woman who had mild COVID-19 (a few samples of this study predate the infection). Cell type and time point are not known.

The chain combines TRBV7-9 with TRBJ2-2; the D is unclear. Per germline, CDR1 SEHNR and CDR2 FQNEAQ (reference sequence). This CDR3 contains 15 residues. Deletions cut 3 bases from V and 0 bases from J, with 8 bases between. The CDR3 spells CASSLGSSNTGELFF. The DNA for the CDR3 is TGTGCCAGCAGCTTGGGCAGTTCGAACACCGGGGAGCTGTTTTTT.

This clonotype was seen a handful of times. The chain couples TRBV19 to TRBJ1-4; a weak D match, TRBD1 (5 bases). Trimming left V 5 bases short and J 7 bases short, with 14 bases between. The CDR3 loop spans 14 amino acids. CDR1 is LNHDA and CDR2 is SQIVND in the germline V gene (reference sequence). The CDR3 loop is CASSPGARVEKLFF. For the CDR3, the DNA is TGTGCCAGTAGTCCTGGGGCGCGTGTTGAAAAACTGTTTTTT.

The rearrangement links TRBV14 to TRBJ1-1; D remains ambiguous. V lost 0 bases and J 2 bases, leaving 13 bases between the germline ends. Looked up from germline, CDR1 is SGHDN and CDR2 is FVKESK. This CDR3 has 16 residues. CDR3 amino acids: CASSQEWGKINTEAFF. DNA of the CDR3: TGTGCCAGCAGCCAAGAATGGGGAAAAATAAACACTGAAGCTTTCTTT.

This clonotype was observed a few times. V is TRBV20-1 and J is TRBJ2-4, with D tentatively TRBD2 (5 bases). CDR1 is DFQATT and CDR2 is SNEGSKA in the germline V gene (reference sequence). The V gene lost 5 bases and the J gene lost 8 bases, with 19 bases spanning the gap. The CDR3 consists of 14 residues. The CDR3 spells CSAGRAGRGHIQYF. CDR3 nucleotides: TGCAGTGCTGGAAGGGCGGGCAGAGGGCACATTCAGTACTTC.

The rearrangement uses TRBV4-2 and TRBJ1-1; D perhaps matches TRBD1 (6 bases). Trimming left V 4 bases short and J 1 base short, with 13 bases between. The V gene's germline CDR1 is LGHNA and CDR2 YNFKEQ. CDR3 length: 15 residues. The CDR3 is CASSPRAGENTEAFF. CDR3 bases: TGTGCCAGCAGCCCAAGGGCAGGGGAGAACACTGAAGCTTTCTTT.

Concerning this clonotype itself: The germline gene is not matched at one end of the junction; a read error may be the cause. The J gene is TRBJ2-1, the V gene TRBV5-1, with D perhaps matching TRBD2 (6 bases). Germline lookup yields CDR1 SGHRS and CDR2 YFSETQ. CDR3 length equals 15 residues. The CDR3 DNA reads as TGCGCCAGCGGCTTAACGGAGGGTACCTACAATGAGCAGTTCTTC. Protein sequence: CASGLTEGTYNEQFF.

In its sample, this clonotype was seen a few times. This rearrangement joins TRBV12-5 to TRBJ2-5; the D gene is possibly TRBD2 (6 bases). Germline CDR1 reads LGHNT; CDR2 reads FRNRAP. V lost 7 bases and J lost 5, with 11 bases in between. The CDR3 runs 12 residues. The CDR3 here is CASEGRGETQYF. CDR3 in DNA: TGTGCTAGTGAGGGCCGGGGGGAGACCCAGTACTTC.

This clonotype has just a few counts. The CDR3 sequence is CASSLVRDYEQYF. The CDR3 nucleotides are TGTGCCAGCAGCTTAGTCCGGGACTACGAGCAGTACTTC. The rearrangement links TRBV11-3 to TRBJ2-7, with D perhaps TRBD2 (5 bases). The germline V gene has CDR1 SGHNT and CDR2 YENEEA. The ends were cut back, 1 base at V and 3 bases at J, with 7 bases in the middle. This CDR3 comprises 13 residues. Complete variable domain (other parts from reference TRBV11-3 and TRBJ2-7): EAGVVQSPRYKIIEKKQPVAFWCNPISGHNTLYWYLQNLGQGPELLIRYENEEAVDDSQLPKDRFSAERLKGVDSTLKIQPAELGDSAVYLCASSLVRDYEQYFGPGTRLTVT.

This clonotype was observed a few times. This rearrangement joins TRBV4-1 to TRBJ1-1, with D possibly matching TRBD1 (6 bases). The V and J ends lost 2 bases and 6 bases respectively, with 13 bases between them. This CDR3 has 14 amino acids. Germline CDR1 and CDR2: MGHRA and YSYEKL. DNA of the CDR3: TGCGCCAGCAGCCAACCAGGGGTGAGGGCTGAAGCTTTCTTT. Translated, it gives CASSQPGVRAEAFF.